The 27 T cell receptor delta chains presented below share a single source sample, sequenced in a study of gamma-delta T cells after stem cell transplantation. TCRdb re-called the RT-PCR reads using CATT. Of about 2,900 delta-chain clones listed, 2% to 3% are singletons. The specimen was gamma-delta T cells. The receptors originated from a human donor. It is not recorded whose cells these are; they may come from a transplant donor.

This clone was observed a few times. A far larger clone is one nucleotide away, so this likely arose from a read error. The CDR3 reads CACDTLPNLLGRTLGNTDKLIF. In DNA, the CDR3 is TGTGCCTGTGACACGCTTCCAAATCTGCTGGGTCGAACCCTTGGGAACACCGATAAACTCATCTTT. This rearrangement joins TRDV2 to TRDJ1; D possibly uses TRDD2 or TRDD3 (5 bases each). Trimming took off 1 base at V and 0 bases at J, with 32 bases between the two ends. The CDR3 totals 22 residues. Germline CDR1 reads GEAIGNYY; CDR2 reads EKD.

This clone was observed a handful of times. A much larger clone sits a single nucleotide away, making a read error possible. The J gene is TRDJ1, the V gene TRDV2; 13 bases fit TRDD3. The CDR3 totals 20 residues. CDR1 and CDR2 (germline): GEAIGNYY, EKD. The CDR3 DNA is TGTGCCTGTGACCCTCTTACTGGGGGATACGCGGTCGGGGGCACCGATGAACTCATCTTT. Protein product: CACDPLTGGYAVGGTDELIF.

This clone was counted a few times. The chain is built from TRDV2 and TRDJ1, with 13 bases lining up with TRDD3. The V gene's germline CDR1 is GEAIGNYY and CDR2 EKD. The CDR3 consists of 24 residues. V trimming: 0 bases; J trimming: 0 bases; junction bases outside the gene matches: 24. The CDR3 region is CACDTVVLGDTRDRKDVYTDKLIF. The DNA for the CDR3 is TGTGCCTGTGACACCGTTGTACTGGGGGATACGCGGGACCGCAAGGACGTTTACACCGATAAACTCATCTTT.

For this clone: TCRdb lists the protein of a much larger clone for this DNA, which differs at residue 8, so this is likely a read error; the protein given here is translated from the DNA itself. The V and J genes are TRDV2 and TRDJ1, with 7 bases identical to TRDD3. Germline lookup yields CDR1 GEAIGNYY and CDR2 EKD. The CDR3 is made up of 20 amino acids. Trimming took 3 bases from V and 0 from J; bases not matched to a gene: 21. Here the CDR3 DNA reads TGTGCCTGTGACTCTGTATACCCATCTGGGGGCCCGAAGTACACCGATAAACTCATCTTT. Its translation: CACDSVYPSGGPKYTDKLIF.

This clone is deemed large. The sample carries other DNA sequences with the same CDR3. The V call is TRDV2, the J call TRDJ1, with 13 bases identical to TRDD3. J gave up 1 base and V 3 bases, and 16 bases lay outside the gene matches. The CDR3 length is 20 residues. Germline CDR1 is GEAIGNYY and CDR2 is EKD. The CDR3 sequence is CACDPLTGGYAVGGTDKLIF. Here the CDR3 DNA reads TGTGCCTGTGACCCTCTTACTGGGGGATACGCGGTCGGGGGCACCGATAAACTCATCTTT.

Points on this clone: TCRdb pairs this DNA with a much larger clone's protein that differs at residue 12, likely a read error; the protein shown was translated from the DNA. This chain links TRDV2 with TRDJ1; 11 positions match TRDD3. Germline CDR1 reads GEAIGNYY; CDR2 reads EKD. This CDR3 is built from 17 residues. J gave up 4 bases and V 4 bases, and 13 bases lay outside the gene matches. CDR3: CACEGITGGYGIDKLIF. DNA of the CDR3: TGTGCCTGTGAGGGAATTACTGGGGGATATGGCATCGATAAACTCATCTTT.

Notes on this clone: A read error is likely here: a far larger clone is one base away. CDR3 amino acids: CACDTVGNTDKPIF. CDR3 nucleotide sequence: TGTGCCTGTGACACCGTGGGCAACACCGATAAACCCATCTTT. The chain carries TRDV2 and TRDJ1; no clear D gene. This CDR3 contains 14 residues. Germline lookup yields CDR1 GEAIGNYY and CDR2 EKD.

This clone qualifies as medium-sized (0.01 to 0.1%). A far more abundant clone sits one base away, making this likely a read error. The rearrangement uses TRDV2 and TRDJ1; 7 positions agree with TRDD3. The CDR3 is 16 residues long. Germline CDR1 reads GEAIGNYY; CDR2 reads EKD. The trim removed 3 bases at V and 1 base at J, leaving 10 bases unmatched. CDR3 in amino acids: CACDPLLGNSTDKLIF. The CDR3 nucleotides read TGTGCCTGTGACCCTTTACTGGGGAATTCCACCGATAAACTCATCTTT.

Points on this clone: One base separates it from a far larger clone, so it is likely a read error. The sample holds other DNA sequences that translate to the same CDR3. V is TRDV2 and J is TRDJ1, with 8 bases identical to TRDD3. Germline lookup yields CDR1 GEAIGNYY and CDR2 EKD. The CDR3 runs 17 residues. CDR3 DNA sequence: TGTGCCTGTGACACCCTTACTGGGGGTTCGTACACTGATAAACTCATCTTT. This sequence encodes CACDTLTGGSYTDKLIF.

This clone was detected a few times. TCRdb shows a much larger clone's protein in place of this DNA's translation, and the two differ at residue 12, likely through a read error; the protein shown is translated from the DNA. This chain connects TRDV2 to TRDJ1, with TRDD3 identical over 9 bases. Germline lookup yields CDR1 GEAIGNYY and CDR2 EKD. J was trimmed by 3 bases and V by 1 base; bases with no gene match: 26. The CDR3 length is 22 residues. In DNA form, the CDR3 reads TGTGCCTGTGACACGATGCTGTCACGGCCTGACGTTGGGGATACGCAGTCCGATAAACTCATCTTT. Translating it yields CACDTMLSRPDVGDTQSDKLIF.

As regards this clone: TCRdb records a much larger clone's protein for this DNA, with a difference at residue 10 that likely arises from a read error; the protein given is the translation of the DNA. The rearrangement links TRDV2 to TRDJ1, with 9 bases fitting TRDD3. CDR1 and CDR2 from the germline V gene are GEAIGNYY and EKD. V lost 3 bases to trimming and J lost 8 bases; unmatched junction nucleotides: 21. The CDR3 is made up of 18 amino acids. The CDR3 is CACDPLTGGRQRKLKLIF. The CDR3 nucleotides read TGTGCCTGTGACCCTTTGACTGGGGGACGTCAACGTAAGCTCAAACTCATCTTT.

This clone counts as large (0.1 to 1%). Additional DNA sequences in this sample encode the identical CDR3. The J gene is TRDJ1, the V gene TRDV2, with unresolved D. CDR1 is GEAIGNYY, CDR2 EKD, per germline. The CDR3 extends over 18 amino acids. Between the trimmed V and J ends, which lost 0 bases and 3 bases, there was a span of 22 bases. CDR3 sequence reads: CACDTVAPANPGADKLIF. CDR3 DNA sequence: TGTGCCTGTGACACCGTAGCCCCAGCAAACCCAGGGGCCGATAAACTCATCTTT.

Of note for this clone: TCRdb attributes to this sequence the protein of a much larger clone, which differs from the DNA translation at residue 10; a read error is likely, and the protein displayed is translated from the DNA. The chain uses TRDV2 and TRDJ3; 11 nucleotides match TRDD3. V shed 2 bases and J 2 bases; nucleotides not matched to a gene: 4. The CDR3 spans 18 residues. In germline, CDR1 is GEAIGNYY, CDR2 EKD. CDR3 sequence: CACDILGDSAWDTRQMFF. DNA for the CDR3: TGTGCCTGTGACATACTGGGGGATAGTGCCTGGGACACCCGACAGATGTTTTTC.

Worth noting for this clone: TCRdb has a much larger clone's protein, which differs at residue 15 from the translation of this DNA, likely because of a read error; what is shown is the protein translated from the DNA. The rearrangement links TRDV2 to TRDJ2; 8 bases are a match to TRDD3. Per the germline V gene, CDR1 is GEAIGNYY and CDR2 is EKD. The CDR3 runs 19 residues. The CDR3 DNA follows: TGTGCCTGTGACACCGTACTCTGGGGGACCGAAAACAGGACAACACAACTCTTCTTT. Its translation: CACDTVLWGTENRTTQLFF.

With regard to this clone: It differs at one base from a far larger clone, so likely a read error. V and J are TRDV2 and TRDJ1; the D gene is possibly TRDD3 (6 bases). The CDR3 sequence is 22 residues long. Germline-derived CDR1 and CDR2 are GEAIGNYY and EKD. The CDR3 reads CARDPLLSGAGEYASTGRELIF. CDR3 coding DNA: TGTGCCCGTGACCCGCTTCTCTCCGGCGCTGGGGAGTACGCGTCGACGGGTCGGGAACTCATCTTT.

This clone is judged large (0.1 to 1%). The identical CDR3 is also encoded by other nucleotide sequences in the sample. The chain couples TRDV2 to TRDJ1, with TRDD3 matching 10 bases. The junction had 11 bases not matched to a gene; V was cut back by 0 bases and J by 2 bases. CDR3 size: 18 residues. CDR1 and CDR2 from the germline V gene are GEAIGNYY and EKD. CDR3 coding DNA: TGTGCCTGTGACACCGTCGACAAAACTGGGGGATTTACCGATAAACTCATCTTT. Translation: CACDTVDKTGGFTDKLIF.

This clone was seen more than once but under ten times. Other DNA sequences in the sample encode the same CDR3. This chain uses TRDV1 with TRDJ1; 7 bases are shared with TRDD3. The CDR3 spans 18 residues. V lost 3 bases and J lost 0; bases outside the gene matches: 13. Germline-derived CDR1 and CDR2 are TSWWSYY and QGS. The CDR3 protein is CALGEQGGGGRYTDKLIF. In DNA, the CDR3 is TGTGCTCTTGGGGAGCAAGGCGGTGGGGGAAGGTACACCGATAAACTCATCTTT.

This clone was seen only a few times. This sequence joins TRDV2 and TRDJ1; 7 positions match TRDD3. After removal of 4 bases from V and 5 bases from J, the junction contained 21 bases not matched to a gene. The CDR3 is 18 amino acids. Germline CDR1 and CDR2: GEAIGNYY and EKD. The CDR3 sequence is CACEPLTLLGMARDKLIF. As DNA, the CDR3 is TGTGCCTGTGAACCTCTAACCTTACTGGGGATGGCACGAGATAAACTCATCTTT.

The table lists this clone with a few counts. The rearrangement joins TRDV2 to TRDJ1; 9 nucleotides match TRDD3. CDR1 is GEAIGNYY, CDR2 EKD, per germline. Trimming cost V 0 bases and J 0 bases; bases outside gene matches: 13. The CDR3 loop spans 19 amino acids. The CDR3 sequence is CACDTAGTGGPTYTDKLIF. The DNA for the CDR3 is TGTGCCTGTGACACCGCCGGTACTGGGGGACCAACTTACACCGATAAACTCATCTTT.

The table lists this clone with many counts. A read error likely explains this, since a far larger clone differs by one base. The rearrangement links TRDV2 to TRDJ1; 8 bases map to TRDD3. The CDR3 contains 14 residues. Germline V gives CDR1 GEAIGNYY, CDR2 EKD. The V and J ends lost 3 bases and 3 bases, in that order; junction bases with no gene match: 5. CDR3 amino acids: CACDRLGGSDKLIF. The CDR3 DNA reads as TGTGCCTGTGACCGACTGGGGGGGTCCGATAAACTCATCTTT.

In regard to this clone: The protein TCRdb lists belongs to a much larger clone and differs from this DNA's translation at residue 6, which points to a read error; the protein shown is made from the DNA. The chain has TRDV2 and TRDJ1, with D hard to call. Germline V gene sequence: CDR1 GEAIGNYY, CDR2 EKD. The CDR3 sequence is 15 residues long. V was pared by 0 bases and J by 4 bases, with 14 bases between. The DNA for the CDR3 is TGTGCCTGTGACACCCGCGGGACGGCCAACGATAAACTCATCTTT. This encodes CACDTRGTANDKLIF.

On this clone itself: The TCRdb record carries a much larger clone's protein, which differs from this DNA's translation at residue 8; a read error is the likely cause, and the protein listed here is the DNA translation. In DNA, the CDR3 is TGTGCCTGTGACACCGTAATGGTGGATACGCGGGGCTACACCGATAAACTCATCTTT. This sequence encodes CACDTVMVDTRGYTDKLIF. The rearrangement links TRDV2 to TRDJ1; 7 bases line up with TRDD3. The CDR3 is 19 residues long. CDR1 is GEAIGNYY, CDR2 EKD, per germline. The trim removed 0 bases at V and 0 bases at J, leaving 15 bases unmatched.

In this sample, this clone turned up a few times. A far larger clone is off by one base, so a read error is likely. The sample contains more than one DNA sequence encoding this CDR3. The chain uses TRDV2 and TRDJ3; 11 bases line up with TRDD3. Germline-derived CDR1 and CDR2 are GEAIGNYY and EKD. This CDR3 spans 18 amino acids. DNA of the CDR3: TGTGCCTGTGACATACTGGGGGATAGTACCTGGGACACTCGACAGATGTTTTTC. This encodes CACDILGDSTWDTRQMFF.

This clone was seen more than once but under ten times. TCRdb shows a much larger clone's protein in place of this DNA's translation, and the two differ at residue 7, likely through a read error; the protein shown is translated from the DNA. The rearrangement links TRDV2 to TRDJ1; 10 positions match TRDD3. V dropped 4 bases and J dropped 9; count of bases not matched to a gene: 19. Germline CDR1 and CDR2: GEAIGNYY and EKD. This CDR3 is 17 amino acids long. The DNA for the CDR3 is TGTGCCTGTGATACCGTACCGGGGGATACGAAGAACAGGGAACTCATCTTT. Residues: CACDTVPGDTKNRELIF.

In this sample, this clone turned up a few times. The TCRdb protein comes from a much larger clone and disagrees with this DNA's translation at residue 13, likely due to a read error; the protein given here is derived from the DNA. V is TRDV2 and J is TRDJ1, with 10 nucleotides matching TRDD3. This CDR3 has 15 residues. CDR1 and CDR2 (germline): GEAIGNYY, EKD. This chain's CDR3 is CACDTLGDRSDKPIF. The CDR3 DNA reads TGTGCCTGTGACACCCTGGGGGATAGATCCGATAAACCCATCTTT.

On this clone: The TCRdb protein, from a much larger clone, departs from this DNA's translation at residue 4, likely by read error; the protein shown derives from the DNA. This chain joins TRDV2 and TRDJ1; 9 positions match TRDD3. The V segment lost 5 bases and the J segment 1 base; nucleotides outside the gene matches: 13. This CDR3 contains 17 residues. CDR1 is GEAIGNYY, CDR2 EKD, per germline. The CDR3 spells CACGPLVLGEFTDKLIF. DNA of the CDR3: TGTGCCTGTGGCCCCCTAGTACTGGGGGAGTTCACCGATAAACTCATCTTT.

This clone was picked up a small number of times. This DNA's translation and the protein TCRdb lists, from a much larger clone, do not match at residue 9, likely due to a read error; the protein shown is translated from the DNA. The V call is TRDV2, the J call TRDJ1, with 8 positions matching TRDD3. V shed 4 bases and J 9 bases; nucleotides not matched to a gene: 21. Germline CDR1 GEAIGNYY, CDR2 EKD. This CDR3 is 17 amino acids long. The CDR3 DNA sequence: TGTGCCTGTGATACCGTACTGGGGGGTACGAAGAACAGGGAACTCATCTTT. Amino acids: CACDTVLGGTKNRELIF.